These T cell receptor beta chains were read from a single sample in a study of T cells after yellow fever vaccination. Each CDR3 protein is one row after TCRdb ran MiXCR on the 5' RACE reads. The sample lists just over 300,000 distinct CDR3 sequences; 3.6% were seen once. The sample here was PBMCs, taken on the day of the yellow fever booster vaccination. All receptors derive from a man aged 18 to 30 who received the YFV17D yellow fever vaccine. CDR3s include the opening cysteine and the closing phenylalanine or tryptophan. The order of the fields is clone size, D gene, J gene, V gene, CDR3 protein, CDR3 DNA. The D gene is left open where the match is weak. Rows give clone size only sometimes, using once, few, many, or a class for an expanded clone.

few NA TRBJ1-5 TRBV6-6 CASSYFTGPNQPQHF TGTGCCAGCAGTTACTTTACAGGTCCGAATCAGCCCCAGCATTTT
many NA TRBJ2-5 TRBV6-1 CASSEALETQYF TGTGCCAGCAGTGAAGCTTTAGAGACCCAGTACTTC
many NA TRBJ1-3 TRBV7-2 CASSQRGDGNTIYF TGTGCCAGCAGTCAGAGGGGTGATGGAAACACCATATATTTT
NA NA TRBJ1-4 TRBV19 CASSIGGSTNEKLFF TGTGCCAGTAGTATAGGCGGCTCAACTAATGAAAAACTGTTTTTT
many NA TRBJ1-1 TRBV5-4 CASSAAQPPEAFF TGTGCCAGCAGCGCCGCACAGCCCCCTGAAGCTTTCTTT
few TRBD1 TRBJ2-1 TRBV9 CASTTGSYDEQFF TGTGCCAGCACGACAGGGAGTTACGATGAGCAGTTCTTC
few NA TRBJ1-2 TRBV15 CATSRGSGGADYGYTF TGTGCCACCAGCAGAGGATCCGGGGGGGCCGACTATGGCTACACCTTC
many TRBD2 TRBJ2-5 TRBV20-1 CSAQLGGGARETQYF TGCAGTGCTCAATTGGGCGGGGGGGCCCGGGAGACCCAGTACTTC
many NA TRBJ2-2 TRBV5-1 CASSLYGAGELFF TGCGCCAGCAGCTTGTACGGCGCCGGGGAGCTGTTTTTT
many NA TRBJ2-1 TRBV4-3 CASSQELSSYNEQFF TGCGCCAGCAGCCAGGAACTTTCGTCCTACAATGAGCAGTTCTTC
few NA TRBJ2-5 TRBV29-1 CSVEGTLQETQYF TGCAGCGTAGAAGGGACTCTTCAAGAGACCCAGTACTTC
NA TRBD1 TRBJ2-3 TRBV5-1 CASSLGQGGADTQYF TGCGCCAGCAGCTTGGGACAGGGTGGGGCAGATACGCAGTATTTT
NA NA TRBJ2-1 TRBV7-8 CASSPERTLYNEQFF TGTGCCAGCAGCCCCGAACGGACGTTATACAATGAGCAGTTCTTC
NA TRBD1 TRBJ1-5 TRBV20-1 CSARTNRLGTGNNQPQHF TGCAGTGCTAGAACAAACCGCCTTGGGACAGGGAACAATCAGCCCCAGCATTTT
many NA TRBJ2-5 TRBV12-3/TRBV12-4 CASSSSGGGGETQYF TGTGCCAGCAGTTCCTCAGGTGGGGGTGGGGAGACCCAGTACTTC
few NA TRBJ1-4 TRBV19 CASGAFATNEKLFF TGTGCCAGCGGCGCCTTTGCAACTAATGAAAAACTGTTTTTT
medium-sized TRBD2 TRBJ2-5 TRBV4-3 CASSQERGGQETQYF TGCGCCAGCAGCCAAGAGCGGGGGGGCCAAGAGACCCAGTACTTC